These 24 T cell receptor beta chains originate from one sample sequenced in a study of naive and memory T cell subsets. Both TRBC1 and TRBC2 were covered by a beta constant-region primer of two equimolar oligonucleotides. Ligated cDNA was amplified by four rounds of PCR with nested alpha and beta constant-region primers and SP2. TCRdb re-analysed the UMI-ligation and nested PCR reads in MiXCR, keeping a single row per CDR3 protein. Among 85,000 or so distinct CDR3 sequences listed, roughly 9.3% were seen once. The material sequenced was naive CD8+ T cells from blood. The source is a human donor in good health.

The table lists this clonotype with a few counts. The chain employs TRBV11-2 and TRBJ2-5; either TRBD1 or TRBD2 may supply D (5 bases each). This CDR3 comprises 15 residues. Trimming took off 5 bases at V and 2 bases at J, with 15 bases between the two ends. Germline CDR1 and CDR2: SGHAT and FQNNGV. The CDR3 region has the DNA TGTGCCAGCAGCCAATACCGGGACCTGCAAGAGACCCAGTACTTC. Translating it yields CASSQYRDLQETQYF.

The sample holds many counts of this clonotype. This chain connects TRBV29-1 to TRBJ2-3, with TRBD2 matching 10 bases. CDR3 size: 15 residues. Germline-derived CDR1 and CDR2 are SQVTM and ANQGSEA. The junction had 5 bases not matched to a gene; V was cut back by 3 bases and J by 2 bases. CDR3 sequence (DNA): TGCAGCGTTGACGGGCTAGCGGGAGTCACAGATACGCAGTATTTT. Its protein is CSVDGLAGVTDTQYF.

This clonotype was observed at least ten times. This rearrangement joins TRBV15 to TRBJ2-5; 7 nucleotides match TRBD1. V dropped 3 bases and J dropped 2; count of bases not matched to a gene: 3. CDR3 length equals 14 residues. Per germline, CDR1 LNHNV and CDR2 YYDKDF (reference sequence). DNA for the CDR3: TGTGCCACCAGCAGGGCAGGGGGACAAGAGACCCAGTACTTC. Its translation: CATSRAGGQETQYF.

This chain links TRBV4-2 with TRBJ2-1; a weak D match, TRBD2 (5 bases). Per the germline V gene, CDR1 is LGHNA and CDR2 is YNFKEQ. Trimming left V 1 base short and J 5 bases short, with 21 bases between. There are 18 residues in the CDR3. CDR3 amino acids: CASSQGTLRGFVHNEQFF. Written as DNA, the CDR3 is TGTGCCAGCAGCCAAGGGACCTTACGCGGGTTCGTGCACAATGAGCAGTTCTTC.

This clonotype was counted only a few times. The chain joins TRBV20-1 to TRBJ2-4; either TRBD1 or TRBD2 may supply D (6 bases each). CDR3 length: 16 amino acids. V was shortened by 4 bases and J by 12 bases, with 28 bases between the two germline ends. Germline V CDR1 and CDR2: DFQATT, SNEGSKA (reference sequence). This CDR3 reads CSANVGRTAPTPPQYF. CDR3 bases: TGCAGTGCTAACGTAGGGAGGACAGCTCCTACCCCTCCTCAGTACTTC.

This clonotype was seen many times. J is TRBJ2-7 and V is TRBV15; no clear D gene. Germline V CDR1 and CDR2: LNHNV, YYDKDF (reference sequence). The V end was cut by 0 bases, the J end by 6 bases, with 9 bases between. The CDR3 has 13 residues. The CDR3 loop is CATSRDIPGEQYF. DNA for the CDR3: TGTGCCACCAGCAGAGATATCCCCGGCGAGCAGTACTTC.

This clonotype was detected a few times. This rearrangement joins TRBV27 to TRBJ2-1; D uncertain. Germline V gene sequence: CDR1 MNHEY, CDR2 SMNVEV (reference sequence). The length of the CDR3 is 13 residues. Trimming pared 10 bases from V and 1 base from J, leaving 11 bases between. Written as DNA, the CDR3 is TGTGCCAACCCTAGGTCTTCCTACAATGAGCAGTTCTTC. Translated: CANPRSSYNEQFF.

This clonotype occurred a few times. The V gene is TRBV18, the J gene TRBJ2-2; D is unclear. The CDR3 has 15 residues. V lost 0 bases, J lost 4 bases, and 9 bases lay in between. Germline CDR1 reads KGHSH; CDR2 reads LQKENI. In DNA, the CDR3 is TGTGCCAGCTCACCACCGGCCATAGCCACCGGGGAGCTGTTTTTT. It translates to CASSPPAIATGELFF.

This clonotype was recorded a few times. The rearrangement joins TRBV10-2 to TRBJ1-1; perhaps TRBD1 as D (6 bases). Germline V gene data show CDR1 as WSHSY and CDR2 as SAAADI. The CDR3 runs 13 residues. Trimming stripped 6 bases from V and 7 bases from J, with 15 bases between. The CDR3 region has the DNA TGCGCCAGCAGATCCGGGACATACTTTGAAGCTTTCTTT. The encoded protein is CASRSGTYFEAFF.

This chain's CDR3 is CASRQGLEETQYF. In DNA, the CDR3 is TGTGCCAGCAGACAAGGACTGGAAGAGACCCAGTACTTC. This chain connects TRBV27 to TRBJ2-5; the D gene is possibly TRBD2 (5 bases). Trimming removed 6 bases at V and 3 bases at J, with 11 bases between. CDR1 is MNHEY, CDR2 SMNVEV, per germline (reference sequence). The CDR3 totals 13 residues.

The chain employs TRBV9 and TRBJ1-3; the match to TRBD1 covers 7 bases. The CDR3 is made up of 18 amino acids. Losses at the gene ends were 3 bases for V and 0 bases for J; bases not matched to a gene: 12. The germline CDR1 and CDR2 sequences are SGDLS and YYNGEE. CDR3 protein: CASSEGGSTGPSGNTIYF. The CDR3 DNA reads as TGTGCCAGCAGCGAGGGGGGCTCGACAGGGCCCTCTGGAAACACCATATATTTT.

Regarding this clonotype: A read error is possible here, since a much larger clone lies one base away. The chain recombines TRBV29-1 with TRBJ2-1, with D possibly TRBD1 on 6 matching bases. The germline V gene has CDR1 SQVTM and CDR2 ANQGSEA. There are 12 residues in the CDR3. CDR3 nucleotide sequence: TGCAACGTTGGACAGAATTACAATGAGCAGTTCTTC. Its translation: CNVGQNYNEQFF.

The table lists this clonotype with a few counts. The CDR3, as DNA: TGTGCCAGCAGCCCCGGGACCTTCTCCTACAATGAGCAGTTCTTC. Protein sequence: CASSPGTFSYNEQFF. J is TRBJ2-1 and V is TRBV14; D could derive from TRBD1 or TRBD2 (5 bases each). The CDR3 contains 15 residues. V lost 4 bases to trimming and J lost 0 bases, with 10 bases between them. Germline V gene sequence: CDR1 SGHDN, CDR2 FVKESK.

This clonotype was detected ten times or more. The chain carries TRBV12-3 or TRBV12-4 and TRBJ2-5, with TRBD1 as a possible D gene (6 bases). V dropped 8 bases and J dropped 0 bases, with 7 bases sitting between them. This CDR3 is built from 12 residues. As DNA, the CDR3 is TGTGCCAGCCGGACAGACCAAGAGACCCAGTACTTC. This translates into CASRTDQETQYF.

This clonotype has at least ten counts. The chain combines TRBV4-1 with TRBJ2-3; no clear D gene. Germline V gives CDR1 MGHRA, CDR2 YSYEKL. Trimming removed 1 base from V and 6 bases from J, with 14 bases in between. The CDR3 totals 15 residues. This CDR3 reads CASSQANSHQDTQYF. The CDR3 DNA follows: TGCGCCAGCAGCCAAGCAAACAGTCACCAGGATACGCAGTATTTT.

This clonotype was recorded at least ten times. The chain employs TRBV28 and TRBJ1-5, with 7 bases identical to TRBD1. Germline assignment: CDR1 MDHEN and CDR2 SYDVKM. This CDR3 spans 14 amino acids. The ends lost 8 bases at V and 1 base at J; junction bases unmatched: 5. The CDR3 sequence is CASEDRASNQPQHF. The CDR3 nucleotides are TGTGCCAGCGAAGACAGGGCAAGCAATCAGCCCCAGCATTTT. Complete variable domain (other parts from reference TRBV28 and TRBJ1-5): DVKVTQSSRYLVKRTGEKVFLECVQDMDHENMFWYRQDPGLGLRLIYFSYDVKMKEKGDIPEGYSVSREKKERFSLILESASTNQTSMYLCASEDRASNQPQHFGDGTRLSIL.

This clonotype was observed many times. The chain joins TRBV27 to TRBJ2-2; TRBD2 agrees at 8 bases. CDR1 MNHEY and CDR2 SMNVEV come from the germline V gene (reference sequence). The CDR3 covers 14 residues. After removal of 6 bases from V and 6 bases from J, the junction contained 6 bases not matched to a gene. CDR3 DNA: TGTGCCAGCAGATTAGCGGGAACCCCCGGGGAGCTGTTTTTT. Translating gives CASRLAGTPGELFF.

This clonotype came up many times. The chain couples TRBV6-5 to TRBJ2-5; 9 positions agree with TRBD2. J was trimmed by 2 bases and V by 2 bases; bases with no gene match: 9. The germline V gene has CDR1 MNHEY and CDR2 SVGAGI. The CDR3 is 17 residues long. Here the CDR3 reads CASSYGNGLAYQETQYF. Written as DNA, the CDR3 is TGTGCCAGCAGTTACGGTAACGGACTAGCGTATCAAGAGACCCAGTACTTC.

This clonotype was seen a handful of times. The V and J genes are TRBV5-1 and TRBJ2-3; perhaps TRBD1 as D (5 bases). Germline lookup yields CDR1 SGHRS and CDR2 YFSETQ. V lost 7 bases, J lost 2 bases, and 17 bases lay in between. The CDR3 has 15 amino acids. The CDR3 protein is CASYALQANTDTQYF. The CDR3 DNA reads TGCGCCAGCTACGCGCTACAGGCGAACACAGATACGCAGTATTTT.

This sequence joins TRBV2 and TRBJ2-7, with D tentatively TRBD2 (5 bases). The CDR3 runs to 17 residues. The V end was cut by 0 bases, the J end by 1 base, with 16 bases between. Germline V gene sequence: CDR1 SNHLY, CDR2 FYNNEI. The CDR3 nucleotides are TGTGCCAGCAGTGAAGCGCCGGCGAGGGCGAATTCCTACGAGCAGTACTTC. Amino acid sequence: CASSEAPARANSYEQYF.

This clonotype showed up many times. The chain has TRBV11-2 and TRBJ1-2; D is perhaps TRBD1 (5 bases). CDR3 size: 13 residues. V was clipped by 5 bases and J by 3 bases, with 10 bases between them. Germline V gene sequence: CDR1 SGHAT, CDR2 FQNNGV. CDR3 protein: CASSAGGYYGYTF. The CDR3, as DNA: TGTGCCAGCAGCGCCGGGGGATACTATGGCTACACCTTC.

The V gene is TRBV7-9, the J gene TRBJ2-5; D gene ambiguous. V lost 7 bases and J lost 1, with 10 bases in between. Germline V lookup: CDR1 SEHNR, CDR2 FQNEAQ (reference sequence). CDR3 length equals 13 residues. The CDR3 sequence is CASTYTIQETQYF. CDR3 coding DNA: TGTGCCAGCACCTATACTATCCAAGAGACCCAGTACTTC.

The chain couples TRBV7-9 to TRBJ2-3, with a weak D call TRBD1 (6 bases). The length of the CDR3 is 15 residues. V shed 5 bases and J shed 4 bases, with 16 bases lying between them. The germline V gene encodes CDR1 SEHNR and CDR2 FQNEAQ (reference sequence). CDR3 sequence (DNA): TGTGCCAGCAGCGACCTGGACAGTGAATCAGATACGCAGTATTTT. This translates into CASSDLDSESDTQYF.

This clonotype was seen only a few times. V and J are TRBV28 and TRBJ2-7, with 7 nucleotides matching TRBD1. The CDR3 runs to 16 residues. V lost 2 bases and J lost 2; bases outside the gene matches: 9. Germline values: CDR1 MDHEN, CDR2 SYDVKM. DNA for the CDR3: TGTGCCAGCAGTTTACCCCTCTTCACAGGGGCCTACGAGCAGTACTTC. The encoded protein is CASSLPLFTGAYEQYF.